A selection of T cell receptor beta chains follows, all from one sample in a study of blood T cell repertoires in COVID-19. This table comes from immunoSEQ multiplex PCR, and its TCRdb copy is limited to in-frame clones, with some not included. The sample lists about 120,000 clones, around nine tenths occurring once. The sequencing sample was made of peripheral blood. The source of these receptors is a man aged 35-49 years with acute or convalescent COVID-19. Each CDR3 is given with its conserved first and last residue. D genes are given only for firm matches. Size is omitted from some rows. Given values are once, few, many or a class for expanded clones.

v_call	d_call	j_call	clone_size	cdr3_nt	cdr3_aa
TRBV5-4	TRBD1	TRBJ1-2	.	TGTGCCAGCAGCTTGGGACAAGGACAGGGGGCGGGAGGCTACACCTTC	CASSLGQGQGAGGYTF
TRBV5-6	.	TRBJ2-2	.	TGTGCCAGCAGCCCTTCCCGGACACAAACCGGGGAGCTGTTTTTT	CASSPSRTQTGELFF
TRBV18	TRBD1	TRBJ1-2	.	TGTGCCAGCTCACCCGAGACAGGGCGCTCTTATGGCTACACCTTC	CASSPETGRSYGYTF
TRBV5-6	TRBD1	TRBJ1-2	.	TGTGCCAGCGGTCTAACAGGGGGCACCTATGGCTACACCTTC	CASGLTGGTYGYTF
TRBV15	.	TRBJ1-2	.	TGTGCCACCAGCCCAGTGGGAGGGGTCCCCTCTAACTATGGCTACACCTTC	CATSPVGGVPSNYGYTF
TRBV6-5	TRBD2	TRBJ2-7	.	TGTGCCAGCAGTTACGGCCCCAGCGGGAGGCGCGAGCAGTACTTC	CASSYGPSGRREQYF
TRBV18	.	TRBJ2-3	.	TGTGCCAGCTCACCAAGGGCGGGCTTGAGCACAGATACGCAGTATTTT	CASSPRAGLSTDTQYF
TRBV30	.	TRBJ1-2	.	TGTGCCTGGAGTGTCGGCGGAACTAACTATGGCTACACCTTC	CAWSVGGTNYGYTF
TRBV19	TRBD1	TRBJ2-7	.	TGTGCCAGTAGTATAGTGGGGACAGGGACCTACGAGCAGTACTTC	CASSIVGTGTYEQYF
TRBV7-3	TRBD1	TRBJ1-6	.	TGTGCCAGCAGCCTAGGGACAGTCACGAATTCACCCCTCCACTTT	CASSLGTVTNSPLHF
TRBV5-1	TRBD2	TRBJ2-2	.	TGCGCCAGCAGCTTGGCCACTAGCGGGGGCACCGGGGAGCTGTTTTTT	CASSLATSGGTGELFF
TRBV5-4	.	TRBJ1-5	.	TGTGCCAGCAGCTTCGACTCCAATCAGCCCCAGCATTTT	CASSFDSNQPQHF
TRBV19	.	TRBJ1-5	.	TGTGCCAGTAGTGTCCCGGGAGGTCAGCCCCAGCATTTT	CASSVPGGQPQHF
TRBV5-6	.	TRBJ2-3	once	TGTGCCAGCAGCGGCGCCGGGACTGCTCACACAGATACGCAGTATTTT	CASSGAGTAHTDTQYF
TRBV19	.	TRBJ1-2	.	TGTGCCAGTAGTCTCCGGGGGACCAACTATGGCTACACCTTC	CASSLRGTNYGYTF
TRBV5-1	TRBD1	TRBJ1-3	.	TGCGCCAGCAGCCCAGGGGGCACGCTCGGAAACACCATATATTTT	CASSPGGTLGNTIYF
TRBV30	.	TRBJ2-1	.	TGTGCCTGGAGTGAGACTAGGAATGAGCAGTTCTTC	CAWSETRNEQFF
TRBV18	.	TRBJ1-1	.	TGTGCCAGCTCACCAACAGGGAACACTGAAGCTTTCTTT	CASSPTGNTEAFF
TRBV18	TRBD1	TRBJ1-6	.	TGTGCCAGCTCACCGGGACAGGCGGGCTCACCCCTCCACTTT	CASSPGQAGSPLHF
TRBV18	TRBD1	TRBJ1-1	.	TGTGCCAGCTCACCAGGGACAGGGGGGAACACTGAAGCTTTCTTT	CASSPGTGGNTEAFF
TRBV3-1/TRBV3-2	TRBD2	TRBJ2-2	.	TGTGCCAGCAGCCCACGGACTAGCGGGGCAACAATGGGGGAGCTGTTTTTT	CASSPRTSGATMGELFF
TRBV27	.	TRBJ1-2	.	TGTGCCAGCAGTTTTGGGGGGTTCTATGGCTACACCTTC	CASSFGGFYGYTF
TRBV6-2/TRBV6-3	.	TRBJ1-1	.	TGTGCCAGCAGCCGTAGCGGGAACACTGAAGCTTTCTTT	CASSRSGNTEAFF